The present entry profiles one T cell receptor beta chain with its context. Its antigen remains undetermined. Within one base of it there is no much larger clone, and no base qualities were kept. The data belong to a study of cytomegalovirus exposure and HLA in healthy donors (dated by TCRdb to the late 2010s). Study-wide context: An earlier analysis of approximately 590 of the donors reported 276 Gb of sequence data and 120 million or so unique TCR beta sequences from approximately 180 million T cells. A later genetic analysis took genome-wide SNP genotypes for about 65% of the 666 donors and used that subset as a discovery cohort. The T cell repertoires of about 700 subjects were profiled by immunosequencing and related to cytomegalovirus serostatus. In addition to the first cohort of 650 to 750 subjects, a separate validation cohort of 100 to 150 different subjects was used. Donor age, sex, ethnicity and CMV serostatus were collected together with the repertoire data. The study combined high-throughput TCR immunosequencing, statistical association of individual TCRs with disease status, and machine learning to predict cytomegalovirus infection status. The number of typed donors differed by locus: 629-630 for A, B, C, DRB1 and DQB1; roughly 510 for DQA1; 600 to 610 for DPA1; and about 450 for DPB1. Of the 350 to 450 genotyped donors, 65% to 90% were placed in the genetic ancestry cluster associated with self-reported Caucasian donors. Class I and class II HLA loci were covered by the typing at four-digit resolution. About 300 gigabases of sequencing data and approximately 92 million unique TCR sequences made up an early release that covered approximately 620 HLA-typed donors. A later analysis re-analyzed previously published TCR beta repertoires from 500 to 700 donors and added high-resolution HLA genotyping to study TCR occurrence patterns. Every repertoire in the discovery cohort had been generated on one and the same sequencing platform. Among about 410 genotyped donors of the cohort, an average of around 220,000 unique TCR beta nucleotide sequences was sequenced per donor, of which approximately 18% were non-productive. The study was designed to test whether signatures of past pathogen exposure could be identified by cataloging public T cell receptors. About five DR-DQ haplotypes were handled as single units for association and clustering, since linkage in the cohort was strong. Rather than drawing on any new phenotypic data, the later analysis identified candidate immune exposures from TCR beta sequences and the way those sequences occurred across donors. An earlier analysis of several hundred of the donors applied high-throughput TCR beta sequencing to assess whether each TCR beta V gene segment acted as functional or pseudogenic.

As encoded in the germline V gene, CDR1 is SGHRS while CDR2 is YFSETQ. The CDR3 starts with the cysteine, ends with the phenylalanine, and has 15 residues. Left in the record is the CDR3 DNA by itself, 45 bases read in frame from the first base. Ends trimmed: V by 4 bases, J by 4 bases; bases unmatched to a gene: 6. Library preparation employed the immunoSEQ multiplex PCR assay. The multiplex PCR relied on a mix of 60 forward primers for TCR Vbeta segments and 13 reverse primers for TCR Jbeta segments. A multiplex PCR assay on genomic DNA amplified the CDR3 region of rearranged TCR beta genes. Amplified TCR beta libraries were sequenced as 87-base-pair reads on the Illumina HiSeq System. On the study's bioinformatics: Across the 670 or so repertoires, a later analysis counted roughly 77 million unique TCR beta chains, 9.5 million to 12 million of which were shared by at least two donors. Raw reads were error-corrected and collapsed into unique sequences by a nearest-neighbor algorithm in which closely related sequences were merged to remove PCR and sequencing errors. Alignment of CDR3 sequences to IMGT reference sequences was used to assign V, D and J gene segments. For a sequence to be retained, at least a six-nucleotide match to both a V gene segment and a J gene segment was required. A rearrangement was called productive if the CDR3 had no stop codons and remained in frame with V and J, and every other rearrangement was called non-productive. CDR3 was defined by IMGT convention, running from the second conserved V-encoded cysteine to the conserved J-encoded phenylalanine. In an earlier analysis of approximately 500 of the donors, sequences lacking an unambiguous match to a single V gene segment were excluded. An earlier analysis of fewer than 750 of the donors called V segments functional above 56.7% productive rearrangements and segregating when the between-donor standard deviation exceeded 5%. A statistical classification framework was built to diagnose cytomegalovirus status from the catalog of TCR beta chain sequences. V and J gene assignment, in a later analysis, came from comparing TCR nucleotide sequences with IMGT/GENE-DB human TR gene sequences. A later analysis assigned CDR3 sequences and most-parsimonious VDJ recombination scenarios with the TCRdist pipeline. In a later analysis, each TCR beta chain was defined by its CDR3 amino acid sequence together with its V-gene family, and reads without a unique V-gene family were excluded. In a later analysis, 550 to 650 highly shared, low-generation-probability nucleotide sequences were removed to address suspected cross-contamination and a sequencing artifact. In a later analysis, a clonal expansion index for each public chain was calculated from normalized within-repertoire ranks of inferred template counts. Generation probabilities in a later analysis came from a VDJ recombination model fitted to out-of-frame rearrangements, and those results were checked against IGoR. Hypergeometric tests were used in a later analysis to score TCR-TCR, TCR-HLA and TCR-CMV co-occurrence, with a repertoire-size bias correction applied to the TCR pairs. In a later analysis, false discovery rates were estimated by permuting HLA or CMV assignments 20 times. In a later analysis, co-occurring TCRs were grouped using DBSCAN, and TCRdist sequence similarity was added for clustering within HLA-allele-positive subsets. Repertoires with fewer than 30,000 or more than 120,000 public chains were left out of co-occurrence clustering, as were about 5 repertoires with anomalous nucleotide sharing. This immuneACCESS table, as held by TCRdb, lists in-frame sequences with V and J called but not all clones. Of the missing ones, under half trace to an unresolved V gene in checked studies; the others have no known cause. V and J calls and clone size are as listed in that table; D and trimming were resolved from the DNA. The sample table records about 110,000 clones; about 80% of these occur just once. Roughly 7.8% of the sample lies in the top ten.

The cohort comprised some 730 healthy bone marrow donors. At the time of sampling, every cohort member was nominally healthy, though immune exposures that went unrecorded were likely present. The donor tested CMV seronegative, placing the donor among the 352 seronegative members of the cohort. A peripheral blood sample was collected from each donor, and TCR beta sequencing was performed on peripheral blood mononuclear cells. Genomic DNA was extracted from the blood cell samples with the Qiagen DNeasy Blood Extraction Kit. Summary of the overall study and its limitations: A later analysis associated roughly 17,000 TCR beta sequences with specific HLA alleles at a false discovery rate of 0.05. In a later analysis, TCR association rates were found to vary across HLA loci, with the most associated TCRs seen for DRB1 alleles and the fewest for HLA-C alleles. The authors suggested that the approach could potentially be generalized to other disease states and immunological phenotypes. Presence/absence analyses assumed roughly uniform sequencing depth across donors, an assumption that may not hold. Correlated functional status among segregating V segments might reflect linkage disequilibrium, but an unknown experimental factor could not be ruled out. The 87-base-pair reads could not distinguish some IMGT-functional V segments, including TRBV6-2 and TRBV6-3, so those segments were excluded. Only TCR beta chains were sequenced in this cohort, and the absence of alpha or paired-chain data limited detectable features. V-gene and J-gene trimming of TCR beta chains was associated with a missense DCLRE1C variant in a later genetic analysis, and the association was replicated in an independent cohort. For the cohort, immune exposure information was limited to CMV serostatus. Because HLA typing was unavailable for some donors at each locus, only the typed subset was used in association tests. In an earlier analysis of more than 500 of the donors, most TCR beta V segments appeared in productive rearrangements about 87% or about 30% of the time, broadly matching IMGT annotations. When HLA alleles, especially DR and DQ, strongly co-occurred, TCR associations were difficult to assign to individual alleles. Seventeen rarely observed V segments, including chromosome 9 orphons, were excluded from the earlier analysis of several hundred of the donors because counts were too low. The study listed 164 TCR beta chains as associated with cytomegalovirus. According to a later analysis, parvovirus B19, influenza, CMV and Epstein-Barr virus appeared linked to several top co-occurrence clusters. A later genetic analysis reported fewer N-insertions in productive TCRs among donors in an Asian-associated ancestry cluster than the approximately 700-donor mean. Most CMV-associated TCR beta chains appeared to be HLA-restricted in a later analysis, and the HLA associations seemed to be driven largely by CMV exposure. Across donors, most TCR sequences were observed very rarely, whereas some public TCRs were present in many individuals. In a later analysis, HLA-associated TCR beta chains were found to be more clonally expanded and to have lower generation probabilities than equally common non-associated chains. A further reported finding was that TCR beta sequences accurately predicted the HLA-A and HLA-B alleles for most subjects in the first cohort. The sequencing pipeline was judged likely to have produced a cluster of highly shared sequence variants as a technical artifact. In vitro tests confirmed that a few of the cytomegalovirus-associated TCR beta chains recognize cytomegalovirus antigens. The classifier was reported to diagnose cytomegalovirus status with high specificity and sensitivity in both the original cohort and the validation cohort.

This sequence uses TRBV5-1 and TRBJ1-2, with 11 middle bases fitting TRBD1. The sample comprised PBMCs. This TCR came from a man younger than 40 in good health and CMV-seronegative. At the DNA level, the sequence is TGCGCCAGCAGCCCTGGACAGGGGGCGAGCTATGGCTACACCTTC. It encodes CASSPGQGASYGYTF. Reference TRBV5-1 and TRBJ1-2 genes cover what lies past the CDR3, so the full variable domain is KAGVTQTPRYLIKTRGQQVTLSCSPISGHRSVSWYQQTPGQGLQFLFEYFSETQRNKGNFPGRFSGRQFSNSRSEMNVSTLELGDSALYLCASSPGQGASYGYTFGSGTRLTVV.